This T cell receptor beta chain was captured in a study of blood T cell repertoires in COVID-19. Overall study context: Collection of acute and convalescent COVID-19 samples took place in the United States, Italy and Spain. From T cells, B-cell-depleted T cells, or PBMCs came the material, which was cDNA or gDNA.

Cohorts were assigned according to the clinical history that participants reported. Data came from immunoSEQ multiplex PCR; TCRdb stores just in-frame clones and leaves some out. Of 300,000 to 350,000 clones in the sample, almost 90% were seen once. CDR1 MDHEN and CDR2 SYDVKM come from the germline V gene. The CDR3 covers 15 residues. V was clipped by 6 bases and J by 7 bases, with 19 bases between them. The genes are TRBV28 and TRBJ2-1; D possibly corresponds to TRBD1 (6 bases). The sequencing sample was made of PBMCs or T cells enriched from blood (not recorded which). This sequence was found in a woman between 18 and 30 years old with acute COVID-19. The DNA of the CDR3 is TGTGCCAGCAGGACGGGGACAATCCCTCGGAATGAGCAGTTCTTC. This encodes CASRTGTIPRNEQFF. Drawing the rest from reference TRBV28 and TRBJ2-1, the complete variable domain is DVKVTQSSRYLVKRTGEKVFLECVQDMDHENMFWYRQDPGLGLRLIYFSYDVKMKEKGDIPEGYSVSREKKERFSLILESASTNQTSMYLCASRTGTIPRNEQFFGPGTRLTVL.